This T cell receptor beta chain was captured by sequencing in a study of T cells in Graves' hyperthyroidism and ophthalmopathy. General study points: Most thyroid clonotypes with frequency above 0.001 were detected in blood.

A Clinical Activity Score of at least 3, a NOSPECS grade of at least 4 and a duration under 3 months were recorded in the ophthalmopathy patients. From 10 ml of fresh peripheral blood, PBMCs were isolated. Many counts were recorded for this clonotype. Its antigen is currently unknown. CDR1 and CDR2 from the germline V gene are LGHDT and YNNKEL (reference sequence). The CDR3 spans 15 residues. V lost 3 bases, J lost 0 bases, and 11 bases lay in between. Researchers amplified the TCR beta CDR3 regions from RNA transcripts. First-round RT-PCR with HTBI primers amplified the TCR CDR3 region. TCRdb re-called the multiplex PCR reads with MiXCR, one entry per CDR3 protein. The table shows hundreds of thousands of distinct CDR3 sequences, with roughly 15% occurring only once.

This chain connects TRBV3-1 to TRBJ1-1; D is unresolved. This clonotype originated in a woman aged 55-75 years with Graves' ophthalmopathy. The source material was blood. CDR3 nucleotide sequence: TGTGCCAGCAGCCAGCTCTCGGGCATGAACACTGAAGCTTTCTTT. Translation gives CASSQLSGMNTEAFF.